One sample yielded the 10 T cell receptor beta chains listed below, sequenced in a study of T cell changes during pregnancy in multiple sclerosis (dated by TCRdb to between 2018 and 2021). The protocol used for the library was the immunoSEQ multiplex PCR assay. TCRdb holds this immuneACCESS table with in-frame rearrangements only. Some clones are missing; in checked studies, unresolved V genes explain under half, and the rest has no known cause. For this sample the table gives 90,000 to 120,000 clones, of which 92% were detected only once. The ten largest clones take up 0.78% of the sample. The specimen was peripheral blood, collected in the third trimester of pregnancy. These receptors originate from a female donor in good health, enrolled as a control in a pregnancy study.

This chain joins TRBV11-3 and TRBJ2-1, with 11 bases aligning to TRBD2. In germline, CDR1 is SGHNT, CDR2 YENEEA. The ends lost 5 bases at V and 8 bases at J; junction bases unmatched: 8. The length of the CDR3 is 15 residues. CDR3 DNA: TGTGCCAGCAGCCTATTTAGCGGGGGGGCCTATGAGCAGTTCTTC. This translates into CASSLFSGGAYEQFF.

This chain links TRBV9 with TRBJ1-5; 10 nucleotides align to TRBD1. V shed 2 bases and J 5 bases; nucleotides not matched to a gene: 4. Germline V gene sequence: CDR1 SGDLS, CDR2 YYNGEE. The CDR3 contains 15 residues. CDR3 loop: CASSVGTGDHQPQHF. In DNA, the CDR3 is TGTGCCAGCAGCGTCGGGACAGGGGATCATCAGCCCCAGCATTTT. Complete variable domain (other parts from reference TRBV9 and TRBJ1-5): DSGVTQTPKHLITATGQRVTLRCSPRSGDLSVYWYQQSLDQGLQFLIQYYNGEERAKGNILERFSAQQFPDLHSELNLSSLELGDSALYFCASSVGTGDHQPQHFGDGTRLSIL.

This rearrangement joins TRBV18 to TRBJ2-1, with 14 bases matching TRBD2. CDR3 size: 16 residues. After removal of 6 bases from V and 8 bases from J, the junction contained 9 bases not matched to a gene. Germline V lookup: CDR1 KGHSH, CDR2 LQKENI. The CDR3 loop is CASSPSGTSGSDEQFF. The DNA for the CDR3 is TGTGCCAGCTCCCCCTCCGGGACTAGCGGGAGCGATGAGCAGTTCTTC.

The chain has TRBV9 and TRBJ2-1, with 9 bases identical to TRBD2. The germline V gene has CDR1 SGDLS and CDR2 YYNGEE. The CDR3 extends over 13 amino acids. The junction had 3 bases not matched to a gene; V was cut back by 6 bases and J by 5 bases. The CDR3: CASMRGGHNEQFF. Here the CDR3 DNA reads TGTGCCAGCATGCGGGGGGGACACAATGAGCAGTTCTTC.

The chain has TRBV5-1 and TRBJ2-7; 7 nucleotides line up with TRBD1. From germline, CDR1 is SGHRS and CDR2 YFSETQ. The CDR3 runs to 15 residues. The V segment lost 9 bases and the J segment 2 bases; nucleotides outside the gene matches: 14. The CDR3 region is CATPDPGQRPYEQYF. Written as DNA, the CDR3 is TGCGCCACCCCGGATCCGGGACAGCGGCCCTACGAGCAGTACTTC.

This sequence joins TRBV6-6 and TRBJ1-2, with 8 bases that match TRBD1. The trim removed 8 bases at V and 2 bases at J, leaving 4 bases unmatched. The V gene's germline CDR1 is MNHNY and CDR2 SVGAGI (reference sequence). The CDR3 has 13 amino acids. The CDR3 reads CASSDRVNYGYTF. CDR3 bases: TGTGCCAGCTCGGACAGGGTGAACTATGGCTACACCTTC.

The chain couples TRBV28 to TRBJ1-2; TRBD1 might be the D (5 bases). Trimming took off 3 bases at V and 4 bases at J, with 15 bases between the two ends. Germline CDR1 reads MDHEN; CDR2 reads SYDVKM. This CDR3 has 15 residues. This CDR3 is CASSFSSRAFYGYTF. The CDR3 region has the DNA TGTGCCAGCAGTTTCTCTTCCAGGGCTTTCTATGGCTACACCTTC.

The V call is TRBV6-5, the J call TRBJ1-6, with TRBD1 as a possible D gene (5 bases). Between the trimmed V and J ends, which lost 7 bases and 1 base, there was a span of 11 bases. The CDR3 is 15 residues long. Germline CDR1 is MNHEY and CDR2 is SVGAGI. The CDR3 loop reads CASTEGESYNSPLHF. CDR3 coding DNA: TGTGCCAGCACAGAAGGGGAATCCTATAATTCACCCCTCCACTTT.

This rearrangement joins TRBV18 to TRBJ2-7; the D gene is possibly TRBD2 (6 bases). Looked up from germline, CDR1 is KGHSH and CDR2 is LQKENI. Trimming cost V 3 bases and J 2 bases, with 11 bases left between them. CDR3 length: 14 residues. CDR3 loop: CASSPGGPPYEQYF. In nucleotides, the CDR3 is TGTGCCAGCTCACCGGGGGGTCCTCCCTACGAGCAGTACTTC.

This clone was found once. The sample contains more than one DNA sequence encoding this CDR3. This rearrangement joins TRBV7-2 to TRBJ2-3; D remains ambiguous. The CDR3 runs 12 residues. The germline CDR1 and CDR2 sequences are SGHTA and FQGNSA. Trimming removed 5 bases at V and 0 bases at J, with 3 bases between. The CDR3 nucleotides read TGTGCCAGCAGCCCGAGCACAGATACGCAGTATTTT. Residues: CASSPSTDTQYF.